The rows below give T cell receptor beta chains drawn from one sample of a study of shared clonotypes between healthy human individuals. Data came from immunoSEQ multiplex PCR; TCRdb stores just in-frame clones and leaves some out. The table shows roughly 2.1 million clones, with 85% to 95% occurring only once. Sequenced input: naive CD8+ T cells from PBMCs. The receptors were sampled from a man in his late teens or twenties in good health. Some clones in this sample may be carry-over from other donors' samples. Each CDR3 is given with its conserved first and last residue. Each record gives: clone size, V gene, D gene, J gene, CDR3 protein, CDR3 DNA. The D gene is left open where the match is weak. Size values are once, few and many counts, or a class for expanded clones, and some rows have none.

.,TRBV7-3,TRBD2,TRBJ2-1,CASAAGGFNEQFF,TGTGCCAGCGCAGCGGGAGGGTTCAATGAGCAGTTCTTC
.,TRBV11-3,TRBD2,TRBJ2-2,CASSPREANTGELFF,TGTGCCAGCAGCCCGCGGGAGGCCAACACCGGGGAGCTGTTTTTT
.,TRBV28,TRBD1,TRBJ2-5,CASSPTGYGDRGGETQYF,TGTGCCAGCAGCCCCACTGGATACGGGGACAGGGGCGGGGAGACCCAGTACTTC
.,TRBV7-2,.,TRBJ1-2,CASTQRGFSLGYTF,TGTGCCAGCACCCAAAGGGGGTTTTCGCTTGGCTACACCTTC
.,TRBV27,.,TRBJ2-7,CASSFPRGEQYF,TGTGCCAGCAGTTTCCCTCGGGGAGAGCAGTACTTC
.,TRBV2,TRBD1,TRBJ2-5,CASGTGGYQETQYF,TGTGCCAGCGGGACAGGGGGGTACCAAGAGACCCAGTACTTC
.,TRBV7-9,.,TRBJ2-5,CASSLMKGQPQETQYF,TGTGCCAGCAGCTTAATGAAAGGACAGCCCCAAGAGACCCAGTACTTC
.,TRBV7-9,.,TRBJ2-1,CASSPGVGNEQFF,TGTGCCAGCAGCCCTGGGGTGGGAAATGAGCAGTTCTTC
.,TRBV7-6,.,TRBJ1-4,CASSDRGLVPKEKLFF,TGTGCCAGCAGCGACCGGGGCCTGGTCCCTAAGGAAAAACTGTTTTTT
once,TRBV6-4,TRBD2,TRBJ2-1,CASSDGLASYNEQFF,TGTGCCAGCAGTGACGGACTAGCCAGCTACAATGAGCAGTTCTTC
.,TRBV18,TRBD1,TRBJ2-4,CASSQLRDRGRRRNIQYF,TGTGCCAGCTCACAACTCCGGGACAGGGGGCGCCGAAGAAACATTCAGTACTTC
.,TRBV28,.,TRBJ2-1,CASSSAYNEQFF,TGTGCCAGCAGTTCAGCTTACAATGAGCAGTTCTTC
once,TRBV9,.,TRBJ2-1,CARRTRASSYNEQFF,TGTGCCAGAAGGACCAGGGCCAGCTCCTACAATGAGCAGTTCTTC
.,TRBV11-3,.,TRBJ2-5,CASSSTPRETQYF,TGTGCCAGCAGTTCTACCCCCCGGGAGACCCAGTACTTC
few,TRBV28,.,TRBJ1-2,CASSSGAGYTF,TGTGCCAGCAGTTCCGGGGCTGGCTACACCTTC
.,TRBV5-6,.,TRBJ2-1,CASSFPQAYYNEQFF,TGTGCCAGCAGCTTTCCTCAGGCGTACTACAATGAGCAGTTCTTC
.,TRBV28,.,TRBJ1-3,CASSPRGSGGNTIYF,TGTGCCAGCAGTCCCAGGGGATCGGGGGGAAACACCATATATTTT
.,TRBV13,.,TRBJ2-5,CASSYPLAEGGETQYF,TGTGCCAGCAGCTACCCCCTAGCGGAGGGGGGGGAGACCCAGTACTTC
.,TRBV10-3,TRBD1,TRBJ1-5,CAISERTGGEGNQPQHF,TGTGCCATCAGTGAGAGGACAGGGGGCGAAGGCAATCAGCCCCAGCATTTT
.,TRBV13,.,TRBJ1-1,CASSLAVTGPTEAFF,TGTGCCAGCAGCTTAGCCGTCACAGGGCCGACTGAAGCTTTCTTT
.,TRBV25-1,.,TRBJ2-5,CASSGAPETQYF,TGTGCCAGCAGTGGGGCTCCTGAGACCCAGTACTTC
.,TRBV6-1,.,TRBJ1-1,CASTVGEPEAFF,TGTGCCAGCACCGTGGGGGAGCCCGAAGCTTTCTTT
few,TRBV19,.,TRBJ1-5,CASSTQGGLYSNQPQHF,TGTGCCAGTAGTACACAGGGCGGGTTGTATAGCAATCAGCCCCAGCATTTT
.,TRBV27,TRBD1,TRBJ1-1,CASSLRQGALGTEAFF,TGTGCCAGCAGTCTCCGACAGGGGGCGTTGGGCACTGAAGCTTTCTTT
.,TRBV30,.,TRBJ1-4,CAWNGEKLFF,TGTGCCTGGAATGGTGAAAAACTGTTTTTT
.,TRBV2,.,TRBJ2-7,CASSEEGRGQYF,TGTGCCAGCAGTGAAGAGGGCAGGGGGCAGTACTTC
.,TRBV7-9,.,TRBJ1-2,CASSPLSSGYTF,TGTGCCAGCAGCCCACTGAGCAGCGGCTACACCTTC
.,TRBV9,.,TRBJ2-7,CASSVGIAGEQYF,TGTGCCAGCAGCGTGGGCATCGCTGGGGAGCAGTACTTC
.,TRBV27,.,TRBJ1-2,CASSLGIYYGYTF,TGTGCCAGCAGTTTAGGTATATACTATGGCTACACCTTC
.,TRBV30,.,TRBJ1-1,CAWSVSVSGPTEAFF,TGTGCCTGGAGTGTATCGGTATCGGGCCCCACTGAAGCTTTCTTT
.,TRBV5-1,TRBD1,TRBJ1-1,CASSLEGQGNTEAFF,TGCGCCAGCAGCTTGGAGGGACAGGGGAACACTGAAGCTTTCTTT
.,TRBV4-2,.,TRBJ1-1,CASSPVTGYLAEAFF,TGTGCCAGCAGCCCGGTGACAGGCTATCTGGCTGAAGCTTTCTTT
.,TRBV9,TRBD1,TRBJ2-2,CASSPYRTGTGELFF,TGTGCCAGCAGCCCCTACCGGACAGGTACCGGGGAGCTGTTTTTT
.,TRBV27,.,TRBJ1-1,CASSLSVRTEAFF,TGTGCCAGCAGTTTATCGGTGAGGACTGAAGCTTTCTTT
.,TRBV7-4,.,TRBJ1-4,CASSRTGGEKLFF,TGTGCCAGCAGCCGGACGGGTGGGGAAAAACTGTTTTTT
.,TRBV5-4,.,TRBJ2-2,CASSLGQNTGELFF,TGTGCCAGCAGCCTGGGACAGAACACCGGGGAGCTGTTTTTT
.,TRBV19,.,TRBJ1-5,CASSIFIRQPQHF,TGTGCCAGTAGTATATTCATAAGGCAGCCCCAGCATTTT
.,TRBV15,TRBD2,TRBJ2-1,CATSVRLAGGDNEQFF,TGTGCCACCAGCGTCAGACTAGCGGGAGGGGACAATGAGCAGTTCTTC
.,TRBV6-5,.,TRBJ2-1,CASSYLGRLRPLEQFF,TGTGCCAGCAGTTACTTAGGACGACTAAGGCCCCTTGAGCAGTTCTTC
.,TRBV5-6,.,TRBJ2-7,CASSPGISYEQYF,TGTGCCAGCAGCCCGGGGATCTCCTACGAGCAGTACTTC
.,TRBV28,.,TRBJ1-2,CASSFRVDYGYTF,TGTGCCAGCAGTTTCAGGGTTGACTATGGCTACACCTTC
.,TRBV19,.,TRBJ2-7,CASSMRAGYYEQYF,TGTGCCAGTAGTATGCGGGCAGGGTACTACGAGCAGTACTTC
.,TRBV7-8,.,TRBJ2-3,CASSLGGITTDTQYF,TGTGCCAGCAGCTTGGGCGGTATTACCACAGATACGCAGTATTTT
.,TRBV9,.,TRBJ2-7,CASSVAGTGSYEQYF,TGTGCCAGCAGCGTAGCTGGGACGGGATCCTACGAGCAGTACTTC
.,TRBV28,TRBD1,TRBJ2-7,CASSTQGVGDEQYF,TGTGCCAGCAGTACCCAGGGGGTAGGGGACGAGCAGTACTTC
.,TRBV7-9,.,TRBJ2-7,CASSLAARGYEQYF,TGTGCCAGCAGCTTAGCGGCCAGGGGCTACGAGCAGTACTTC
once,TRBV7-8,TRBD1,TRBJ1-5,CASSARTGSNQPQHF,TGTGCCAGCAGCGCGCGGACAGGGAGTAATCAGCCCCAGCATTTT
.,TRBV7-8,.,TRBJ2-7,CASSLIGRTSEQYF,TGTGCCAGCAGCTTAATAGGCAGGACGAGCGAGCAGTACTTC
few,TRBV27,.,TRBJ1-1,CASSLLGSLVSEAFF,TGTGCCAGCAGTTTATTGGGCAGCCTGGTCTCTGAAGCTTTCTTT